The rows below give T cell receptor beta chains drawn from one sample of a study of blood T cell repertoires in COVID-19. The table came from immunoSEQ multiplex PCR; TCRdb's copy has only in-frame clones and leaves some out. The sample has under 45,000 clones, about nine tenths seen once. Sequenced material: peripheral blood. The receptors here all came from a human donor in a cohort sampled during active COVID-19. The CDR3 runs from the conserved cysteine through the conserved F or W. The D gene is left open where the match is weak. Clone size appears in some rows only: once, few, many, or a class for an expanded clone.

TRBJ1-1 NA TRBD1 TRBV19 TGTGCCAGTAGTATAAGACAGGGGATGACTGAAGCTTTCTTT CASSIRQGMTEAFF
TRBJ1-1 NA NA TRBV27 TGTGCCAGCAGTTTTAATCAGGAAGCTTTCTTT CASSFNQEAFF
TRBJ1-6 NA NA TRBV27 TGTGCCAGCAGTCTCGTTTCTGGAGCTACCTATAATTCACCCCTCCACTTT CASSLVSGATYNSPLHF
TRBJ1-5 NA TRBD1 TRBV6-2/TRBV6-3 TGTGCCAGCAGTAGGGGGACAGGCCAGGCCACCCAGCCCCAGCATTTT CASSRGTGQATQPQHF
TRBJ1-4 NA TRBD1 TRBV9 TGTGCCAGCAGCGGCGACAGGGGGCGCGGGGAAAAACTGTTTTTT CASSGDRGRGEKLFF
TRBJ1-2 once NA TRBV5-6 TGTGCCAGCAGCTCAGCGGGGGGCGCTTATGGCTACACCTTC CASSSAGGAYGYTF
TRBJ1-3 few NA TRBV7-2 TGTGCCAGCAGCTACTCGACACCCGATTACCTGAGTAGGGGAAACACCATATATTTT CASSYSTPDYLSRGNTIYF
TRBJ2-7 NA TRBD2 TRBV7-6 TGTGCCAGCAGCGTACACCCACCTCTAGCGGGGGTTTCCTACGAGCAGTACTTC CASSVHPPLAGVSYEQYF
TRBJ2-2 NA TRBD1 TRBV10-3 TGTGCCATCACCGGACAGGCTGGAACGAACACCGGGGAGCTGTTTTTT CAITGQAGTNTGELFF
TRBJ1-1 once NA TRBV18 TGTGCCAGCTCACCACAGGAGGTTAACATGAACACTGAAGCTTTCTTT CASSPQEVNMNTEAFF
TRBJ1-1 NA TRBD1 TRBV6-5 TGTGCCAGCATCAGCCAGGGGGGTACTGAAGCTTTCTTT CASISQGGTEAFF
TRBJ1-3 NA NA TRBV4-1 TGCGCCAGCAGCCAAGTGTTTCTACAGGGATCTGGAAACACCATATATTTT CASSQVFLQGSGNTIYF
TRBJ1-2 NA NA TRBV6-6 TGTGCCAGCAGTCAGGGGCCCCACATACCCCTCTATGGCTACACCTTC CASSQGPHIPLYGYTF
TRBJ1-6 NA TRBD1 TRBV7-2 TGTGCCAGCAGCCAGAAGGCCAGGGGGTATTCACCCCTCCACTTT CASSQKARGYSPLHF
TRBJ1-5 NA NA TRBV6-2/TRBV6-3 TGTGCCAGCAGTTCCAGGGATATCAATCAGCCCCAGCATTTT CASSSRDINQPQHF
TRBJ2-7 NA TRBD2 TRBV6-5 TGTGCCAGCAGTTACGGGAGCGGGGGTATCTACGAGCAGTACTTC CASSYGSGGIYEQYF
TRBJ1-5 NA TRBD1 TRBV2 TGTGCCAGCAGTGAAGGAACAGGGGATAATCAGCCCCAGCATTTT CASSEGTGDNQPQHF
TRBJ2-7 NA NA TRBV7-8 TGTGCCAGCAGCTTAGATGGGAGTTCCGAGCAGTACTTC CASSLDGSSEQYF
TRBJ2-1 NA NA TRBV6-2/TRBV6-3 TGTGCCAGCAGTAGGGAGGAGTACAATGAGCAGTTCTTC CASSREEYNEQFF
TRBJ1-3 NA NA TRBV7-2 TGTGCCAGCAGCTTATACGCCAGCTCTGGAAACACCATATATTTT CASSLYASSGNTIYF
TRBJ1-1 NA TRBD1 TRBV19 TGTGCCAGTAGTCGAGATCGGGACAGATCCATTATGAACACTGAAGCTTTCTTT CASSRDRDRSIMNTEAFF
TRBJ2-5 NA NA TRBV29-1 TGCAGCGTCCGAGACTCGGCCGAGACCCAGTACTTC CSVRDSAETQYF
TRBJ1-2 once TRBD1 TRBV7-2 TGTGCCAGCAGCTTAGGGGGACAGGGGGCGGGAGGCTACACCTTC CASSLGGQGAGGYTF
TRBJ1-2 once NA TRBV7-2 TGTGCCAGCAGCTCCCCTGCGGGGGGGCTAGACTATGGCTACACCTTC CASSSPAGGLDYGYTF
TRBJ2-7 NA TRBD1 TRBV5-1 TGCGCCAGCAGCTCGGACAGGGGCCACGAGCAGTACTTC CASSSDRGHEQYF
TRBJ1-1 NA NA TRBV18 TGTGCCAGCTTCAAAATGGACGGGAACCAAGCTTTCTTT CASFKMDGNQAFF
TRBJ1-4 once NA TRBV10-3 TGTGCCATCAGTGACGGTTTGGATGAAAAACTGTTTTTT CAISDGLDEKLFF
TRBJ1-6 few NA TRBV7-2 TGTGCCAGCAGCTTAGCGCACGGACCCCTCCACTTT CASSLAHGPLHF
TRBJ2-2 NA TRBD1 TRBV10-1 TGCGCCAGCGGACAGGGACCCGGGGAGCTGTTTTTT CASGQGPGELFF
TRBJ1-2 few TRBD1 TRBV2 TGTGCCAGCAGGTCCGAGGGGGCCCATGGCTACACCTTC CASRSEGAHGYTF
TRBJ1-6 NA TRBD1 TRBV5-4 TGTGCCAGCAGATATGACAGGGGGCAATCACCCCTCCACTTT CASRYDRGQSPLHF
TRBJ1-1 NA TRBD1 TRBV2 TGTGCCAGCATGGCGGACAGGGTCAAAGAAGCTTTCTTT CASMADRVKEAFF
TRBJ1-4 NA NA TRBV6-2/TRBV6-3 TGTGCCAGCAGTTACCGCGTTGGGGGGGAAAAACTGTTTTTT CASSYRVGGEKLFF
TRBJ2-7 NA NA TRBV27 TGTGCCAGCAGAGAAGGAGGATCCTACGAGCAGTACTTC CASREGGSYEQYF
TRBJ2-7 NA NA TRBV6-5 TGTGCCAGCAGTTACATAGGGGGTGCCTACGAGCAGTACTTC CASSYIGGAYEQYF
TRBJ1-2 NA TRBD1 TRBV2 TGTGCCACCAAGGACAGGGCTCTTAACTATGGCTACACCTTC CATKDRALNYGYTF
TRBJ2-7 NA TRBD2 TRBV5-1 TGCGCCAGCAGCCCAGGGACTAGCGGGGGTGGCTACGAGCAGTACTTC CASSPGTSGGGYEQYF